This T cell receptor beta chain comes out of a study of blood T cell repertoires in COVID-19. Original analysis: Nucleated cell number was recorded as an estimate derived from reference gene primer amplification. Measured with immunoSEQ multiplex PCR; TCRdb has only the in-frame clones, and not every one. V, J and clone size are taken as reported in that table, and D and trimming were inferred from the DNA itself. The sample lists over 200,000 clones, over 80% occurring once. CDR1 and CDR2 (germline): MNHEY, SMNVEV (reference sequence). This CDR3 is built from 14 residues. With 1 base clipped from V and 3 bases from J, the junction kept 3 bases outside the gene matches.

The J gene is TRBJ2-7, the V gene TRBV27; 7 bases align to TRBD1. The material sequenced was peripheral blood. The sequence was obtained from a human donor in a cohort sampled during active COVID-19. The CDR3 nucleotides are TGTGCCAGCAGTTTATACCCAGGGGGCTACGAGCAGTACTTC. Its protein product is CASSLYPGGYEQYF.